The 9 T cell receptor beta chains below were found in one sample sequenced in a study of T cells expressing NK-cell markers. TCRdb reanalyzed the 5' RACE reads and collapses them to one entry per CDR3 protein, without DNA. The sample table sets out 350,000 to 500,000 distinct CDR3 sequences. What was sequenced was blood T cells: a sorted CD56 or NKG2C T cell subset, CD4+ or CD8+ T cells, or bulk PBMC T cells (not recorded which). These receptors originate from a woman between 18 and 70 years old in good health.

The V gene is TRBV4-2, the J gene TRBJ2-4; the D gene TCRdb calls, TRBD1, cannot be checked with no DNA. The CDR3 totals 16 residues. Germline V lookup: CDR1 LGHNA, CDR2 YNFKEQ. CDR3 loop: CASSQGRASGANIQYF.

V and J are TRBV4-3 and TRBJ2-2; TCRdb proposes TRBD1, but this gene call is untestable without DNA. This CDR3 has 14 amino acids. Germline V gene sequence: CDR1 LGHNA, CDR2 YSLEER. CDR3: CASSQVDRAAELFF.

The chain links TRBV28 to TRBJ2-7; the D call from TCRdb, TRBD1, cannot be confirmed without DNA. Germline V gene sequence: CDR1 MDHEN, CDR2 SYDVKM. CDR3 length: 12 amino acids. CDR3 protein: CASGDRPYEQYF.

V gene TRBV9 combines with J gene TRBJ2-1. The CDR3 loop spans 11 amino acids. CDR1 and CDR2 (germline): SGDLS, YYNGEE. The CDR3 loop reads CASSVGGEQFF.

This rearrangement joins TRBV6-1 to TRBJ2-2; TCRdb selects TRBD1, and the lack of DNA leaves this call unchecked. Germline-derived CDR1 and CDR2 are MNHNS and SASEGT. This CDR3 has 15 residues. CDR3 amino acids: CASKRDAHDSGELFF.

This chain joins TRBV7-9 and TRBJ2-2; lacking DNA, the TRBD1 call made by TCRdb goes unchecked. CDR3 length: 15 amino acids. CDR1 and CDR2 from the germline V gene are SEHNR and FQNEAQ (reference sequence). The CDR3 reads CASSTGRVYTGELFF.

V usage is TRBV5-1 and J usage is TRBJ1-2; TCRdb reports TRBD1, a call that lacks DNA to check it against. The CDR3 spans 14 residues. Germline lookup yields CDR1 SGHRS and CDR2 YFSETQ. This CDR3 is CASSGGTTLWGYTF.

This sequence joins TRBV7-3 and TRBJ2-1; the D gene TCRdb calls, TRBD1, cannot be checked with no DNA. Germline assignment: CDR1 SGHTA and CDR2 FQGTGA. The CDR3 contains 14 residues. CDR3 amino acids: CASSSDGQYNEQFF. Using reference TRBV7-3 and TRBJ2-1 for the parts outside the CDR3, the full variable domain is GAGVSQTPSNKVTEKGKYVELRCDPISGHTALYWYRQSLGQGPEFLIYFQGTGAADDSGLPNDRFFAVRPEGSVSTLKIQRTERGDSAVYLCASSSDGQYNEQFFGPGTRLTVL.

This rearrangement joins TRBV7-9 to TRBJ2-1; TCRdb calls TRBD2, which cannot be checked without DNA. The CDR3 consists of 16 residues. CDR1 is SEHNR and CDR2 is FQNEAQ in the germline V gene (reference sequence). The CDR3 loop reads CASSLVAGESRNEQFF. Drawing the rest from reference TRBV7-9 and TRBJ2-1, the complete variable domain is DTGVSQNPRHKITKRGQNVTFRCDPISEHNRLYWYRQTLGQGPEFLTYFQNEAQLEKSRLLSDRFSAERPKGSFSTLEIQRTEQGDSAMYLCASSLVAGESRNEQFFGPGTRLTVL.